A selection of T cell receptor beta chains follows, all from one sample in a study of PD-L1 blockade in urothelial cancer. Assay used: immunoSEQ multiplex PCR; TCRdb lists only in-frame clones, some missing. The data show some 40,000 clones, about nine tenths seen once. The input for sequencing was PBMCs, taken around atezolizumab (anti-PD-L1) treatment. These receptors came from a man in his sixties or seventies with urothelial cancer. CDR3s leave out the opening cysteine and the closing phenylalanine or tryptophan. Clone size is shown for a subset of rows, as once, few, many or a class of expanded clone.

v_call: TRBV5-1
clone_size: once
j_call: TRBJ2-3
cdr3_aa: ASSLGAGGRITDTQY

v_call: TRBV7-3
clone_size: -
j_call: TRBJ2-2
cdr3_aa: ASSPIAGAVTGELF

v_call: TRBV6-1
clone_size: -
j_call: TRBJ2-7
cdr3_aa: ASSALTGSYEQY

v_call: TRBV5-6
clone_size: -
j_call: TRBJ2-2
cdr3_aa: ASSLVFVSGELF

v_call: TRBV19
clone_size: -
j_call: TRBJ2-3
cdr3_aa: ASSRTGMTDTQY

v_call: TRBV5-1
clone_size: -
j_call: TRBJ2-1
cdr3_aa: ASSLTGEETNEQF

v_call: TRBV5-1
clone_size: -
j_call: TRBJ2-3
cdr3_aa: ASSLIGMSTDTQY

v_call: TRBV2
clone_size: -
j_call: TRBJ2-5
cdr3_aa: ASSKGMGETQY

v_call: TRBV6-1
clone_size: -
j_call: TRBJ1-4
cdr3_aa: ASRGQFNEKLF

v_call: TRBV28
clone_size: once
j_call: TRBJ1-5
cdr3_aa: AAHGQRGNQPQH

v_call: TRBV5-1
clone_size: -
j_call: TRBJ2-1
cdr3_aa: ASTTTQAGVAEQF

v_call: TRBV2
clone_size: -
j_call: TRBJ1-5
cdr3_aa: ASSLEGVSNQPQH

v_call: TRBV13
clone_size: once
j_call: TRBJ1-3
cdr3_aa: ASSPGQELSGNTIY

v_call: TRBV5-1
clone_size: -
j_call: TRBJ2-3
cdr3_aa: ASSSEGPDTQY

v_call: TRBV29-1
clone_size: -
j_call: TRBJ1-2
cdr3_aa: SVEVLTDRYGYT

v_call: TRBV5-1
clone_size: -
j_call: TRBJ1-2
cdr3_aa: ASSLDGPDRGGYT